The clone carrying this TCR beta chain was detected many times. Its target is unknown. Noted time point: sample taken at primary tumor resection. Patients with untreated early-stage non-small cell lung cancer, numbering approximately 70, were the donors. Sequencing was performed on whole RNA extracted from tumor and nontumor lung tissue, or from frozen PBMC, and the material was left unsorted. V was cut by 7 bases and J by 6 bases, with 17 bases left in between. This CDR3 contains 14 residues. Germline-derived CDR1 and CDR2 are SGHAT and FQDESV (reference sequence). Each CDR3 protein gets one entry after TCRdb re-called the 5' RACE reads with MiXCR. Of about 100,000 distinct CDR3 sequences listed, roughly 4.5% are singletons. This specimen belongs to a study of spatial heterogeneity in lung cancer. Study-level information: A consistent excess of beta-chain over alpha-chain sequences was detected. Regarding the study as a whole: Tracking of tumor mutation counts was seen in expanded intratumoral alpha and beta TCR counts.

This clonotype originated in a male donor with early-stage non-small cell lung cancer. Sequences were derived from lung tumor tissue, sampled at surgery. The rearrangement uses TRBV11-1 and TRBJ2-3, with D perhaps matching TRBD2 (5 bases). The CDR3 bases are TGTGCCAGCACCGACGTTGGGGAGAGCGATACGCAGTATTTT. Its protein product is CASTDVGESDTQYF.